This passage covers 7 T cell receptor beta chains from one sample sequenced in a study of glioma-infiltrating T cells after dendritic cell vaccination. Time point specified: after dendritic cell vaccination, including at tumor progression/relapse. Sequencing was performed with immunoSEQ multiplex PCR; in TCRdb, only in-frame clones are kept and a portion is missing. The repertoire holds 45,000 to 60,000 clones, with roughly 83% as singletons. The material sequenced was blood, taken after dendritic cell vaccination. The receptors here all came from a human donor with glioblastoma.

DNA of the CDR3: TGTGCCAGCAGCGTTCGGACAGGGGGTCAAGAGACCCAGTACTTC. Its translation: CASSVRTGGQETQYF. The chain links TRBV9 to TRBJ2-5, with 10 bases fitting TRBD1. Germline V gives CDR1 SGDLS, CDR2 YYNGEE. Germline trimming cut 2 bases from V and 2 bases from J; bases unmatched to any gene: 3. The CDR3 is made up of 15 amino acids.

This clone was observed a handful of times. The chain couples TRBV18 to TRBJ2-3; 9 bases fit TRBD1. V gave up 4 bases and J gave up 6 bases; unmatched junction bases: 11. This CDR3 has 16 residues. CDR1 KGHSH and CDR2 LQKENI come from the germline V gene. CDR3 in DNA: TGTGCCAGCTCACGGATCCCGGGACAGGGTTCGGATACGCAGTATTTT. Its translation: CASSRIPGQGSDTQYF.

The chain carries TRBV6-6 and TRBJ2-3, with D unclear. The germline V and J ends were trimmed by 0 bases and 1 base, with 8 bases remaining between them. The V gene's germline CDR1 is MNHNY and CDR2 SVGAGI (reference sequence). The CDR3 is 15 residues long. Here the CDR3 reads CASSYSEAGTDTQYF. The CDR3 region has the DNA TGTGCCAGCAGTTACTCAGAGGCTGGCACAGATACGCAGTATTTT.

The chain joins TRBV25-1 to TRBJ1-3; 7 bases match TRBD1. J was trimmed by 8 bases and V by 2 bases; bases with no gene match: 12. The CDR3 runs 16 residues. Germline CDR1 reads MGHDK; CDR2 reads SYGVNS. The CDR3 is CASSEGSRGNSDTIYF. The DNA for the CDR3 is TGTGCCAGCAGTGAAGGGTCCAGGGGGAATTCGGACACCATATATTTT.

This chain links TRBV2 with TRBJ1-4; no clear D gene. The V end lost 4 bases, the J end lost 3 bases, and 12 bases lay between the germline ends. The CDR3 has 15 residues. Germline-derived CDR1 and CDR2 are SNHLY and FYNNEI. CDR3 residues: CASSVRRVANEKLFF. In nucleotides, the CDR3 is TGTGCCAGCAGTGTGAGGAGGGTGGCTAATGAAAAACTGTTTTTT.

This chain connects TRBV4-1 to TRBJ2-3; a weak D match, TRBD1 (6 bases). The CDR3 covers 14 residues. The germline V gene encodes CDR1 MGHRA and CDR2 YSYEKL. Trimming removed 4 bases at V and 2 bases at J, with 10 bases between. CDR3 in amino acids: CASSRTASTDTQYF. The CDR3, as DNA: TGCGCCAGCAGCCGGACAGCCTCCACAGATACGCAGTATTTT.

The J gene is TRBJ2-5, the V gene TRBV15; possibly TRBD2 for D (6 bases). Looked up from germline, CDR1 is LNHNV and CDR2 is YYDKDF (reference sequence). V lost 0 bases and J 6 bases, leaving 8 bases between the germline ends. The CDR3 length is 13 residues. CDR3 in DNA: TGTGCCACCAGCAGAGAGGGGAGGAAGACCCAGTACTTC. Translated: CATSREGRKTQYF.